The 18 T cell receptor beta chains reported below all come from one sample, sequenced in a study of response to subunit inactivated influenza vaccine. TCRdb re-derived calls from the RT-PCR reads in MiXCR, one entry per CDR3 protein. The repertoire consists of almost 600,000 distinct CDR3 sequences, with roughly 15% occurring once and the leading ten covering approximately 12%. The sequencing here drew on PBMCs from blood, taken 11 to 12 days after vaccination. All receptors derive from a man aged 50-60 years who received an inactivated influenza vaccine.

The rearrangement links TRBV20-1 to TRBJ2-3, with 11 bases lining up with TRBD2. Germline V CDR1 and CDR2: DFQATT, SNEGSKA (reference sequence). The CDR3 runs 17 residues. V shed 6 bases, J shed 6 bases, and the junction held 17 bases outside the gene matches. As DNA, the CDR3 is TGCAGTGCCCGTAATCCGGGACTAGCGGCCAGGGGGGATACGCAGTATTTT. It codes for CSARNPGLAARGDTQYF.

The V call is TRBV12-3 or TRBV12-4, the J call TRBJ2-3; 9 bases line up with TRBD1. The CDR3 runs 18 residues. The ends lost 2 bases at V and 2 bases at J; junction bases unmatched: 11. The CDR3 DNA sequence: TGTGCCAGCAGTTTATTTGGGGGACGGGACAGGGCCACAGATACGCAGTATTTT. Translated: CASSLFGGRDRATDTQYF.

V is TRBV21-1 and J is TRBJ2-1. TRBV21-1 is described as a pseudogene. CDR3 length equals 16 residues. This CDR3 is CASSKNGRYSYNEQFF. Here the CDR3 DNA reads TGTGCCAGCAGCAAAAACGGTAGATACTCCTACAATGAGCAGTTCTTC.

The genes are TRBV4-3 and TRBJ1-6; D ambiguous. V lost 1 base, J lost 7 bases, and 8 bases lay in between. Germline CDR1 reads LGHNA; CDR2 reads YSLEER. The CDR3 loop spans 14 amino acids. This chain's CDR3 is CASSQAVGNSPLHF. CDR3 in DNA: TGCGCCAGCAGCCAAGCTGTCGGGAATTCACCCCTCCACTTT.

This clonotype has ten or more counts. The chain employs TRBV29-1 and TRBJ2-7, with 9 bases matching TRBD2. Germline assignment: CDR1 SQVTM and CDR2 ANQGSEA. The CDR3 length is 14 residues. The V gene end was trimmed by 4 bases and the J gene end by 4 bases; junction bases not matched to a gene: 8. CDR3 DNA: TGCAGCGTTGCCCTAGCGGGATCGGAGTACGAGCAGTACTTC. This sequence encodes CSVALAGSEYEQYF.

The chain has TRBV20-1 and TRBJ2-1; D may be TRBD1 (5 bases). The CDR3 consists of 11 residues. Per germline, CDR1 DFQATT and CDR2 SNEGSKA (reference sequence). V lost 1 base and J 9 bases, leaving 7 bases between the germline ends. This chain's CDR3 is CSARAGFEQFF. CDR3 nucleotides: TGCAGTGCTAGAGCAGGGTTTGAGCAGTTCTTC.

This clonotype appeared many times. This chain links TRBV20-1 with TRBJ2-5; D perhaps matches TRBD2 (6 bases). The germline CDR1 and CDR2 sequences are DFQATT and SNEGSKA (reference sequence). There are 15 residues in the CDR3. V was pared by 5 bases and J by 7 bases, with 23 bases between. The CDR3 region has the DNA TGCAGTGCTCCAGCCCCGGGAGTGGGTGGAGGGACCCAGTACTTC. Translated: CSAPAPGVGGGTQYF.

Ten or more counts support this clonotype. This chain uses TRBV7-2 with TRBJ2-7; D is perhaps TRBD1 (6 bases). Trimming cost V 1 base and J 0 bases, with 7 bases left between them. Germline CDR1 reads SGHTA; CDR2 reads FQGNSA. The CDR3 sequence is 14 residues long. The CDR3: CASSLGTASYEQYF. The CDR3 DNA is TGTGCCAGCAGCTTAGGGACAGCCTCCTACGAGCAGTACTTC.

In its sample, this clonotype was seen a few times. The chain recombines TRBV6-4 with TRBJ2-1; D call uncertain. Germline V CDR1 and CDR2: MRHNA, SNTAGT. V was cut by 2 bases and J by 2 bases, with 4 bases left in between. The CDR3 extends over 13 amino acids. CDR3 DNA sequence: TGTGCCAGCAGTGACACCGCCTACAATGAGCAGTTCTTC. Amino acid sequence: CASSDTAYNEQFF.

The table lists this clonotype with a few counts. This chain uses TRBV20-1 with TRBJ2-5; 11 positions agree with TRBD2. The V gene end was trimmed by 2 bases and the J gene end by 4 bases; junction bases not matched to a gene: 6. Germline CDR1 and CDR2: DFQATT and SNEGSKA (reference sequence). The CDR3 loop spans 15 amino acids. The CDR3 DNA follows: TGCAGTGCTAGACCTAGCGGGAGGCCCGGAGAGACCCAGTACTTC. It yields the protein CSARPSGRPGETQYF.

The gene calls are TRBV25-1 and TRBJ2-3; TRBD1 matches at 9 bases. CDR1 MGHDK and CDR2 SYGVNS come from the germline V gene. The trim removed 4 bases at V and 2 bases at J, leaving 10 bases unmatched. This CDR3 is built from 17 residues. The DNA of the CDR3 is TGTGCCAGCAGTGCGAAGCCCGGGACAGGGCCCACAGATACGCAGTATTTT. Translated: CASSAKPGTGPTDTQYF. The entire variable domain, with the rest obtained from reference TRBV25-1 and TRBJ2-3, is as follows: EADIYQTPRYLVIGTGKKITLECSQTMGHDKMYWYQQDPGMELHLIHYSYGVNSTEKGDLSSESTVSRIRTEHFPLTLESARPSHTSQYLCASSAKPGTGPTDTQYFGPGTRLTVL.

This clonotype was seen a handful of times. The rearrangement joins TRBV7-2 to TRBJ1-1; perhaps TRBD1 as D (5 bases). Looked up from germline, CDR1 is SGHTA and CDR2 is FQGNSA. The CDR3 extends over 17 amino acids. V was shortened by 5 bases and J by 1 base, with 20 bases between the two germline ends. In DNA form, the CDR3 reads TGTGCCAGCAGCGTAGTGGCAGGGTCTAACGCGAACACTGAAGCTTTCTTT. This encodes CASSVVAGSNANTEAFF.

This chain connects TRBV7-9 to TRBJ2-1, with 14 nucleotides matching TRBD2. CDR1 is SEHNR, CDR2 FQNEAQ, per germline (reference sequence). The CDR3 has 16 amino acids. Trimming took 5 bases from V and 7 from J; bases not matched to a gene: 7. CDR3 residues: CASSHPGLAGVNEQFF. CDR3 bases: TGTGCCAGCAGCCACCCGGGACTAGCGGGAGTTAATGAGCAGTTCTTC.

There are a few counts of this clonotype. J is TRBJ2-2 and V is TRBV3-1; tentatively, D is TRBD1 or TRBD2 (5 bases each). Germline V CDR1 and CDR2: LGHDT, YNNKEL (reference sequence). The CDR3 contains 15 residues. V lost 5 bases and J lost 3, with 13 bases in between. CDR3 amino acids: CASSIGTRDTGELFF. The DNA of the CDR3 is TGTGCCAGCAGCATCGGGACGAGGGACACCGGGGAGCTGTTTTTT.

This clonotype has a handful of counts. The chain uses TRBV5-6 and TRBJ1-1; tentatively, D is TRBD1 (5 bases). V was pared by 4 bases and J by 10 bases, with 14 bases between. The CDR3 consists of 12 residues. The germline CDR1 and CDR2 sequences are SGHDT and YYEEEE. CDR3 bases: TGTGCCAGCAGCGCGCAGTCGGGACGAGCTTTCTTT. This sequence encodes CASSAQSGRAFF. The variable domain in full, completed from reference TRBV5-6 and TRBJ1-1, reads DAGVTQSPTHLIKTRGQQVTLRCSPKSGHDTVSWYQQALGQGPQFIFQYYEEEERQRGNFPDRFSGHQFPNYSSELNVNALLLGDSALYLCASSAQSGRAFFGQGTRLTVV.

This clonotype has a handful of counts. This sequence joins TRBV7-9 and TRBJ2-3; the match to TRBD1 covers 9 bases. The germline CDR1 and CDR2 sequences are SEHNR and FQNEAQ (reference sequence). Trimming cost V 2 bases and J 6 bases; bases outside gene matches: 9. CDR3 length equals 16 residues. In DNA form, the CDR3 reads TGTGCCAGCAGCTTAACGCCGGGACAGGGTCGGGATACGCAGTATTTT. Its protein product is CASSLTPGQGRDTQYF.

In this sample, this clonotype turned up a few times. This chain joins TRBV12-3 or TRBV12-4 and TRBJ2-1; TRBD2 might be the D (5 bases). This CDR3 spans 16 amino acids. Trimming pared 7 bases from V and 7 bases from J, leaving 23 bases between. For the CDR3, the DNA is TGTGCCAGCACCGCGGGCATAGCGTCCGGTAGGAATGAGCAGTTCTTC. Its protein product is CASTAGIASGRNEQFF.

The gene calls are TRBV20-1 and TRBJ2-1; D is tentatively TRBD1 or TRBD2 (5 bases each). With 4 bases removed from V and 5 bases from J, the gap between germline ends came to 12 bases. Germline assignment: CDR1 DFQATT and CDR2 SNEGSKA (reference sequence). This CDR3 spans 13 amino acids. CDR3 protein: CSATGTNDNEQFF. CDR3 in DNA: TGCAGTGCTACCGGGACCAACGACAATGAGCAGTTCTTC.